The 23 T cell receptor beta chains below all came from one sample that was sequenced in a study of cytomegalovirus exposure and HLA in healthy donors (TCRdb year 2017). Preparation of the library involved the immunoSEQ multiplex PCR assay. A mixture of 60 forward primers for TCR Vbeta segments and 13 reverse primers for TCR Jbeta segments was used in the multiplex PCR. TCRdb provides this immuneACCESS table in a form limited to in-frame rearrangements. Some clones are lacking; in checked studies, under half of them reflect an unresolved V gene, and why the rest are absent is not known. A total of just over 85,000 clones appear in this sample, around 75% of them only once. Over 3% of the sample is taken by the ten largest. The sequencing input was PBMCs. These TCRs come from a man aged 40-50 years in good health and CMV-seronegative.

V and J are TRBV7-7 and TRBJ2-2; 8 nucleotides agree with TRBD1. There are 15 residues in the CDR3. CDR1 and CDR2 (germline): SSHAT, FNYEAQ (reference sequence). V was clipped by 5 bases and J by 1 base; unmatched bases: 3. CDR3 in amino acids: CASSPGTGNTGELFF. The DNA of the CDR3 is TGTGCCAGCAGCCCAGGGACAGGGAACACCGGGGAGCTGTTTTTT.

The V gene is TRBV7-8, the J gene TRBJ1-5, with 7 bases that match TRBD1. J gave up 4 bases and V 1 base, and 1 base lay outside the gene matches. This CDR3 has 14 amino acids. Germline assignment: CDR1 SGHVS and CDR2 FQNEAQ. CDR3 in DNA: TGTGCCAGCAGCTTAGAACAGGGGAATCAGCCCCAGCATTTT. Encoded protein: CASSLEQGNQPQHF.

The genes are TRBV5-6 and TRBJ1-2; possibly TRBD1 for D (5 bases). The CDR3 runs to 16 residues. V was shortened by 0 bases and J by 3 bases, with 15 bases between the two germline ends. CDR1 is SGHDT, CDR2 YYEEEE, per germline. This CDR3 is CASSLGVSRGYYGYTF. Here the CDR3 DNA reads TGTGCCAGCAGCTTGGGAGTGAGTCGGGGGTACTATGGCTACACCTTC.

The V call is TRBV4-3, the J call TRBJ1-1; D is perhaps TRBD1 (6 bases). Trimming pared 0 bases from V and 4 bases from J, leaving 9 bases between. There are 14 residues in the CDR3. Germline loops: CDR1 LGHNA, CDR2 YSLEER. This CDR3 is CASSQDTGLTEAFF. The CDR3 nucleotides read TGCGCCAGCAGCCAAGATACAGGGCTCACTGAAGCTTTCTTT.

J is TRBJ2-7 and V is TRBV15; D uncertain. The CDR3 extends over 14 amino acids. Germline lookup yields CDR1 LNHNV and CDR2 YYDKDF (reference sequence). Trimming took 5 bases from V and 6 from J, leaving 17 bases between them. The chain's CDR3 is CATSGRRPATEQYF. CDR3 DNA: TGTGCCACCAGCGGTCGGCGGCCAGCGACCGAGCAGTACTTC.

This clone was detected only a few times. The gene calls are TRBV27 and TRBJ2-4; D is ambiguous. Looked up from germline, CDR1 is MNHEY and CDR2 is SMNVEV (reference sequence). The CDR3 loop spans 10 amino acids. Trimming took 3 bases from V and 9 from J, leaving 3 bases between them. The CDR3 is CASSFGIQYF. In DNA, the CDR3 is TGTGCCAGCAGTTTCGGCATTCAGTACTTC.

The J gene is TRBJ1-5, the V gene TRBV5-5; TRBD1 is a possible D gene (6 bases). Trimming pared 5 bases from V and 2 bases from J, leaving 11 bases between. This CDR3 spans 14 amino acids. Germline V CDR1 and CDR2: SGHKS, YYEKEE (reference sequence). CDR3 residues: CASRPGVGNQPQHF. The CDR3 bases are TGTGCCAGCAGACCAGGGGTGGGCAATCAGCCCCAGCATTTT.

The chain has TRBV6-6 and TRBJ1-4; tentative D call: TRBD1 (6 bases). This CDR3 is 15 amino acids long. V was cut by 5 bases and J by 3 bases, with 13 bases left in between. Looked up from germline, CDR1 is MNHNY and CDR2 is SVGAGI (reference sequence). The CDR3 sequence is CASSPPGQSNEKLFF. The CDR3 DNA reads as TGTGCCAGCAGTCCACCGGGACAATCTAATGAAAAACTGTTTTTT.

The gene calls are TRBV18 and TRBJ2-7; TRBD1 agrees at 9 bases. The length of the CDR3 is 14 residues. Looked up from germline, CDR1 is KGHSH and CDR2 is LQKENI. V was clipped by 6 bases and J by 4 bases; unmatched bases: 7. The chain's CDR3 is CASSGDRAWYEQYF. CDR3 nucleotides: TGTGCCAGCTCTGGGGACAGGGCCTGGTACGAGCAGTACTTC.

The chain recombines TRBV10-3 with TRBJ1-5; D not resolved. CDR1 and CDR2 from the germline V gene are ENHRY and SYGVKD. This CDR3 has 13 amino acids. V dropped 4 bases and J dropped 5 bases, with 9 bases sitting between them. The CDR3 region is CAISVQQDQPQHF. Here the CDR3 DNA reads TGTGCCATCAGTGTACAGCAGGATCAGCCCCAGCATTTT.

This rearrangement joins TRBV19 to TRBJ2-2; TRBD1 matches 9 bases. The CDR3 is made up of 15 amino acids. Looked up from germline, CDR1 is LNHDA and CDR2 is SQIVND (reference sequence). The ends lost 4 bases at V and 6 bases at J; junction bases unmatched: 6. CDR3 bases: TGTGCCAGTAGTAAGGGACAGGGTAGGGCCGGGGAGCTGTTTTTT. It encodes CASSKGQGRAGELFF.

The chain recombines TRBV27 with TRBJ1-1, with a weak D call TRBD1 (5 bases). V gave up 4 bases and J gave up 1 base, with 13 bases separating them. Germline-derived CDR1 and CDR2 are MNHEY and SMNVEV (reference sequence). CDR3 size: 15 residues. The DNA for the CDR3 is TGTGCCAGCAGTTCCCCAGCCGGGGGGAACACTGAAGCTTTCTTT. It translates to CASSSPAGGNTEAFF.

This clone was counted a few times. The gene calls are TRBV6-5 and TRBJ2-1, with 9 bases fitting TRBD1. Germline CDR1 MNHEY, CDR2 SVGAGI. This CDR3 contains 15 residues. Unmatched junction bases numbered 4, after V lost 2 bases and J lost 5 bases. In DNA, the CDR3 is TGTGCCAGCAGTTACCGACAGGGGGTCGACAATGAGCAGTTCTTC. Amino acids: CASSYRQGVDNEQFF.

The chain recombines TRBV14 with TRBJ2-5; D is perhaps TRBD2 (6 bases). Germline lookup yields CDR1 SGHDN and CDR2 FVKESK. V dropped 1 base and J dropped 5 bases, with 14 bases sitting between them. The CDR3 spans 15 residues. The CDR3 region is CASSQVKTRDETQYF. CDR3 nucleotide sequence: TGTGCCAGCAGCCAAGTTAAGACTAGAGATGAGACCCAGTACTTC.

V gene TRBV6-5 combines with J gene TRBJ2-5, with TRBD2 matching 7 bases. This CDR3 spans 15 amino acids. V shed 2 bases, J shed 5 bases, and the junction held 8 bases outside the gene matches. Germline lookup yields CDR1 MNHEY and CDR2 SVGAGI. CDR3 residues: CASSYRAGDLETQYF. CDR3 DNA: TGTGCCAGCAGTTACCGTGCGGGGGACTTGGAGACCCAGTACTTC.

The CDR3 bases are TGCGCCAGCAGCCAAGCATCCGGTTCCTCTAACTATGGCTACACCTTC. Translated: CASSQASGSSNYGYTF. The rearrangement uses TRBV4-1 and TRBJ1-2, with D hard to call. The CDR3 length is 16 residues. V lost 1 base to trimming and J lost 0 bases, with 12 bases between them. Germline CDR1 MGHRA, CDR2 YSYEKL.

This chain uses TRBV9 with TRBJ1-4; D ambiguous. Between the trimmed V and J ends, which lost 5 bases and 6 bases, there was a span of 11 bases. There are 13 residues in the CDR3. The germline gives CDR1 SGDLS, CDR2 YYNGEE. The DNA for the CDR3 is TGTGCCAGCAGTGCCGGGATGGATGAAAAACTGTTTTTT. Translating gives CASSAGMDEKLFF.

The gene calls are TRBV13 and TRBJ2-7; 13 nucleotides match TRBD2. V was clipped by 5 bases and J by 0 bases; unmatched bases: 4. Germline assignment: CDR1 PRHDT and CDR2 FYEKMQ (reference sequence). The CDR3 extends over 16 amino acids. CDR3 coding DNA: TGTGCCAGCAGCGGCAGGACTAGCGGGGGCTCCTACGAGCAGTACTTC. Protein sequence: CASSGRTSGGSYEQYF.

V gene TRBV27 combines with J gene TRBJ2-7; D possibly corresponds to TRBD2 (6 bases). The V end lost 3 bases, the J end lost 3 bases, and 9 bases lay between the germline ends. The CDR3 has 13 amino acids. The germline V gene has CDR1 MNHEY and CDR2 SMNVEV (reference sequence). Written as DNA, the CDR3 is TGTGCCAGCAGTTTGGAGGGATACTACGAGCAGTACTTC. The encoded protein is CASSLEGYYEQYF.

This chain uses TRBV9 with TRBJ1-3; possible D gene TRBD1, 6 bases. Germline values: CDR1 SGDLS, CDR2 YYNGEE. CDR3 length: 15 amino acids. V was clipped by 2 bases and J by 0 bases, with 9 bases between them. The CDR3 DNA follows: TGTGCCAGCAGCGTCGAGGGGGTCTCTGGAAACACCATATATTTT. Translating it yields CASSVEGVSGNTIYF. The entire variable domain, with the rest obtained from reference TRBV9 and TRBJ1-3, is as follows: DSGVTQTPKHLITATGQRVTLRCSPRSGDLSVYWYQQSLDQGLQFLIQYYNGEERAKGNILERFSAQQFPDLHSELNLSSLELGDSALYFCASSVEGVSGNTIYFGEGSWLTVV.

This clone was seen only once. V gene TRBV7-8 combines with J gene TRBJ2-5; D might be TRBD2 (5 bases). V was trimmed by 1 base and J by 1 base, leaving 13 bases between them. The CDR3 extends over 16 amino acids. Germline assignment: CDR1 SGHVS and CDR2 FQNEAQ. The CDR3 sequence is CASSLDPGSGQETQYF. The CDR3 bases are TGTGCCAGCAGCTTAGACCCGGGGTCTGGCCAAGAGACCCAGTACTTC.

The chain is built from TRBV30 and TRBJ2-2; TRBD1 might be the D (5 bases). CDR1 and CDR2 (germline): GTSNPN, SVGIG (reference sequence). Trimming pared 0 bases from V and 0 bases from J, leaving 8 bases between. The CDR3 totals 15 residues. CDR3 protein: CAWSVRTTNTGELFF. Here the CDR3 DNA reads TGTGCCTGGAGTGTCCGGACAACGAACACCGGGGAGCTGTTTTTT.

This clone was seen a single time. This sequence joins TRBV11-2 and TRBJ1-3; 9 bases are shared with TRBD1. Germline values: CDR1 SGHAT, CDR2 FQNNGV. This CDR3 region has 16 residues. With V trimmed by 5 bases and J by 3 bases, 8 bases remained unmatched. As DNA, the CDR3 is TGTGCCAGCAGCCACAGCCGGGACAGGGATGGAAACACCATATATTTT. Amino acid sequence: CASSHSRDRDGNTIYF.